The present T cell receptor beta chain was sequenced within a study of blood T cell repertoires in COVID-19. The overall study: Specimens from acute and convalescent COVID-19 originated in the United States, Italy and Spain. Sample material is recorded as cDNA or gDNA derived from T cells, B-cell-depleted T cells, or PBMCs.

Authors' analysis steps: Estimated nucleated cell counts came from reference gene primer amplification. The method was immunoSEQ multiplex PCR; TCRdb's version includes in-frame clones alone and lacks a portion of them. The D gene and trimming were derived from the DNA, and the V and J assignments and clone size from that table. Found here are about 180,000 clones, over 65% of them singletons; the top ten hold 15% to 20%. Seattle patients were enrolled while actively infected and followed longitudinally. V shed 6 bases and J shed 2 bases, with 12 bases lying between them. This CDR3 region has 14 residues. From germline, CDR1 is MDHEN and CDR2 SYDVKM.

The rearrangement links TRBV28 to TRBJ2-3; D might be TRBD2 (5 bases). The source of this sequence is an older person with COVID-19, enrolled during active disease. Material: peripheral blood. The CDR3 sequence is CASSLGIVTDTQYF. Here the CDR3 DNA reads TGTGCCAGCAGCCTCGGGATCGTCACAGATACGCAGTATTTT.